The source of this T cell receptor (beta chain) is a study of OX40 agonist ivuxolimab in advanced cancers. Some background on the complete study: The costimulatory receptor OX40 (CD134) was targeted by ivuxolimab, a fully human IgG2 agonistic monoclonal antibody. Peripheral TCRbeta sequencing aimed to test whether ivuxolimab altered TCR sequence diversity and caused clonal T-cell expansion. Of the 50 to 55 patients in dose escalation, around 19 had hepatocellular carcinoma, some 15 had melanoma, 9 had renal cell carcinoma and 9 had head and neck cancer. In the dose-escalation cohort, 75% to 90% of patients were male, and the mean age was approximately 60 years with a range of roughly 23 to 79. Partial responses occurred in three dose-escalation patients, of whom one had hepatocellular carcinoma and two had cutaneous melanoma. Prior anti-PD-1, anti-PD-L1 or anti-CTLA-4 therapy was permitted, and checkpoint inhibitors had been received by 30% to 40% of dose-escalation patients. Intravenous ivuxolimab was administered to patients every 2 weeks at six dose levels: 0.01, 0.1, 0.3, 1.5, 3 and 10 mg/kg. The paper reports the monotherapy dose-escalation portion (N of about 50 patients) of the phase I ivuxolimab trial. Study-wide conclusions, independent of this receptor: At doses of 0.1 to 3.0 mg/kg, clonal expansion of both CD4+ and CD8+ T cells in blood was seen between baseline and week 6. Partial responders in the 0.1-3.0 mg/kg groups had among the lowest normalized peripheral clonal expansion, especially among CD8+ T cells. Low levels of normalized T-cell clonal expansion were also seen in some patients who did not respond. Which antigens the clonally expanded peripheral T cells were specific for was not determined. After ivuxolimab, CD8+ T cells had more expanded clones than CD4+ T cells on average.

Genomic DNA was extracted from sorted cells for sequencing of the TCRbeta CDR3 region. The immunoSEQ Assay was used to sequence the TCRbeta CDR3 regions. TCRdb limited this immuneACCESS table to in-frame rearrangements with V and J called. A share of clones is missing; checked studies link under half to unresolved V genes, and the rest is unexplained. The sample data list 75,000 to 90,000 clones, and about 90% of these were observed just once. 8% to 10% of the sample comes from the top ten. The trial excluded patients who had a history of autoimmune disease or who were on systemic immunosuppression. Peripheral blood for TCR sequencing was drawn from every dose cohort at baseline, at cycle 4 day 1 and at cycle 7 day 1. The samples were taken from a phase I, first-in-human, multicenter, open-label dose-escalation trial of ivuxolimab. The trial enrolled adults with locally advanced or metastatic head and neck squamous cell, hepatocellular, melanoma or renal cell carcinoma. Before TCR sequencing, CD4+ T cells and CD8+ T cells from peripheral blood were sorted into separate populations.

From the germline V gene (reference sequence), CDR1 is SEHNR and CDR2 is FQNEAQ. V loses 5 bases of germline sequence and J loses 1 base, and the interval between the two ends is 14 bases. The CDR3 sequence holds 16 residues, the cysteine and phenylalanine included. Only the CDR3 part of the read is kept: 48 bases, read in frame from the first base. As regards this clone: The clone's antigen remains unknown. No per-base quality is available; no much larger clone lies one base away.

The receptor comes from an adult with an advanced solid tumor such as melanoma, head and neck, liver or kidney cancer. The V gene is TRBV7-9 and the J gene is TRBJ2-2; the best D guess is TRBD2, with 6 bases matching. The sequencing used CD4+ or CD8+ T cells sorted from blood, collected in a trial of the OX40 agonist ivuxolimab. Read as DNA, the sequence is TGTGCCAGCAGCACCGGGACTCAAAGGAACACCGGGGAGCTGTTTTTT. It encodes CASSTGTQRNTGELFF.